These 22 T cell receptor beta chains share one sample of origin, sequenced in a study of blood T cell repertoires in COVID-19. Using immunoSEQ multiplex PCR, the repertoire was profiled, and TCRdb retains in-frame clones only, with some absent. The sample shows about 200,000 clones, more than 75% of them seen only once. The material sequenced was peripheral blood. These TCRs come from a man between 60 and 70 years old with acute or convalescent COVID-19.

The sample holds a few counts of this clone. The chain combines TRBV7-2 with TRBJ2-4, with D perhaps TRBD2 (7 bases). The V gene lost 5 bases and the J gene lost 6 bases, with 20 bases spanning the gap. Per germline, CDR1 SGHTA and CDR2 FQGNSA. This CDR3 is built from 16 residues. CDR3 sequence: CASSHNVGGPGNIQYF. The CDR3 bases are TGTGCCAGCAGCCACAACGTCGGGGGGCCGGGAAACATTCAGTACTTC.

This chain links TRBV11-3 with TRBJ1-1; weak D call: TRBD1 (5 bases). CDR1 and CDR2 from the germline V gene are SGHNT and YENEEA. The germline V and J ends were trimmed by 5 bases and 7 bases, with 14 bases remaining between them. The CDR3 runs 13 residues. The CDR3 DNA sequence: TGTGCCAGCAGCCTAGGGACGGGGAGTGAAGCTTTCTTT. It translates to CASSLGTGSEAFF.

The J gene is TRBJ2-3, the V gene TRBV10-1, with D possibly matching TRBD2 (5 bases). The CDR3 consists of 14 residues. Germline CDR1 WNHNN, CDR2 SYGVQD (reference sequence). Trimming took 2 bases from V and 5 from J, leaving 11 bases between them. CDR3 residues: CASSEDLARDTQYF. CDR3 DNA: TGCGCCAGCAGTGAGGACTTAGCGCGAGATACGCAGTATTTT.

This clone was found many times. The chain is built from TRBV4-2 and TRBJ2-3, with 8 bases identical to TRBD2. After removal of 0 bases from V and 7 bases from J, the junction contained 9 bases not matched to a gene. There are 16 residues in the CDR3. The germline CDR1 and CDR2 sequences are LGHNA and YNFKEQ. CDR3 sequence: CASSQEIAGQSYTQYF. CDR3 coding DNA: TGTGCCAGCAGCCAAGAGATAGCGGGGCAATCATATACGCAGTATTTT.

This clone was observed a few times. The chain is built from TRBV2 and TRBJ2-7, with no clear D. V gave up 2 bases and J gave up 0 bases, with 5 bases separating them. Germline-derived CDR1 and CDR2 are SNHLY and FYNNEI. CDR3 length: 13 residues. The CDR3 bases are TGTGCCAGCAGTGAATGGCACTCCTACGAGCAGTACTTC. It is translated as CASSEWHSYEQYF.

This chain connects TRBV28 to TRBJ1-1; 7 bases are a match to TRBD1. This CDR3 spans 13 amino acids. V shed 5 bases and J 7 bases; nucleotides not matched to a gene: 7. Per germline, CDR1 MDHEN and CDR2 SYDVKM. The CDR3 here is CASSPPRDSEAFF. The CDR3, as DNA: TGTGCCAGCAGTCCTCCCCGGGACAGTGAAGCTTTCTTT.

The rearrangement joins TRBV3-1 (or the pseudogene TRBV3-2) to TRBJ1-3; D is ambiguous. Germline CDR1 LGHDT, CDR2 YNNKEL (reference sequence). V lost 5 bases to trimming and J lost 2 bases, with 4 bases between them. The CDR3 consists of 12 residues. The CDR3 reads CASSSTGNTIYF. DNA for the CDR3: TGTGCCAGCAGCTCCACTGGAAACACCATATATTTT.

This clone was counted once. In DNA form, the CDR3 reads TGTGCCAGCAGCCGCGACAGGGATTACTACGAGCAGTACTTC. It is translated as CASSRDRDYYEQYF. V is TRBV9 and J is TRBJ2-7, with 7 bases identical to TRBD1. This CDR3 contains 14 residues. The J segment lost 3 bases and the V segment lost 4 bases, leaving 7 bases of the junction unmatched. Germline V gives CDR1 SGDLS, CDR2 YYNGEE.

The chain links TRBV18 to TRBJ2-7; TRBD2 aligns across 7 bases. With 4 bases clipped from V and 0 bases from J, the junction kept 18 bases outside the gene matches. Germline assignment: CDR1 KGHSH and CDR2 LQKENI. The CDR3 runs to 19 residues. The chain's CDR3 is CASSLGGGRGGPVSYEQYF. For the CDR3, the DNA is TGTGCCAGCTCACTCGGCGGGGGTCGCGGGGGACCCGTCTCCTACGAGCAGTACTTC.

This clone appeared once. The rearrangement links TRBV6-2 or TRBV6-3 to TRBJ2-7; 9 bases align to TRBD1. Germline CDR1 MNHEY, CDR2 SVGEGT. This CDR3 is 15 amino acids long. Trimming took 2 bases from V and 2 from J; bases not matched to a gene: 4. The CDR3 loop reads CASSYLDRGTYEQYF. The CDR3 DNA follows: TGTGCCAGCAGTTACCTGGACAGGGGAACCTACGAGCAGTACTTC.

This clone appeared once. The rearrangement joins TRBV6-5 to TRBJ2-5; 8 bases are a match to TRBD2. V was clipped by 8 bases and J by 5 bases; unmatched bases: 10. The length of the CDR3 is 14 residues. Germline-derived CDR1 and CDR2 are MNHEY and SVGAGI. The CDR3 sequence: CASRRRGLGETQYF. CDR3 nucleotide sequence: TGTGCCAGCCGGCGTCGGGGACTAGGTGAGACCCAGTACTTC.

CDR3 sequence (DNA): TGTGCCAGCAGCCACTTCGCGGGGGCGGGGCCCCAAGAGACCCAGTACTTC. This translates into CASSHFAGAGPQETQYF. The rearrangement links TRBV7-3 to TRBJ2-5; possibly TRBD2 for D (7 bases). Deletions cut 5 bases from V and 1 base from J, with 20 bases between. The germline gives CDR1 SGHTA, CDR2 FQGTGA. The CDR3 length is 17 residues.

The chain joins TRBV12-3 or TRBV12-4 to TRBJ2-5; D is uncertain. The CDR3 loop spans 13 amino acids. The V end lost 6 bases, the J end lost 1 base, and 9 bases lay between the germline ends. As DNA, the CDR3 is TGTGCCAGCAGGACTGATCCCCAAGAGACCCAGTACTTC. Encoded protein: CASRTDPQETQYF.

As for this clone: The identical CDR3 is also encoded by other nucleotide sequences in the sample. CDR3 in DNA: TGCGCCAGCAGCTTGGGGCTAGCGGGGGGGCCCAGCACAGATACGCAGTATTTT. As protein: CASSLGLAGGPSTDTQYF. This rearrangement joins TRBV5-1 to TRBJ2-3; TRBD2 matches at 12 bases. Germline CDR1 reads SGHRS; CDR2 reads YFSETQ. This CDR3 is 18 amino acids long. J lost 0 bases, V lost 0 bases, and 5 bases had no gene match.

V is TRBV27 and J is TRBJ2-7; 7 positions agree with TRBD2. This CDR3 has 14 amino acids. V lost 5 bases to trimming and J lost 3 bases; unmatched junction nucleotides: 7. CDR1 MNHEY and CDR2 SMNVEV come from the germline V gene (reference sequence). CDR3 nucleotide sequence: TGTGCCAGCAGTATCTCGGGGGGTAGCTACGAGCAGTACTTC. Its translation is CASSISGGSYEQYF.

The genes are TRBV28 and TRBJ2-5; the D is unclear. Deletions cut 5 bases from V and 2 bases from J, with 9 bases between. The CDR3 runs 13 residues. Germline assignment: CDR1 MDHEN and CDR2 SYDVKM. CDR3 sequence: CASSGDGQETQYF. As DNA, the CDR3 is TGTGCCAGCAGTGGCGACGGGCAAGAGACCCAGTACTTC.

V is TRBV4-1 and J is TRBJ2-7, with 9 bases identical to TRBD1. This CDR3 is 15 amino acids long. Per germline, CDR1 MGHRA and CDR2 YSYEKL. J was trimmed by 1 base and V by 2 bases; bases with no gene match: 3. The CDR3 bases are TGCGCCAGCAGCCAATTGGGGACAGGGTCCTACGAGCAGTACTTC. Protein: CASSQLGTGSYEQYF.

This clone showed up just a few times. The rearrangement uses TRBV3-1 (or the pseudogene TRBV3-2) and TRBJ2-5; the match to TRBD1 covers 9 bases. Germline V gene data show CDR1 as LGHDT and CDR2 as YNNKEL (reference sequence). With V trimmed by 3 bases and J by 2 bases, 4 bases remained unmatched. The CDR3 extends over 15 amino acids. Here the CDR3 DNA reads TGTGCCAGCAGCCAGAACAGGGGGCTACAAGAGACCCAGTACTTC. Its protein is CASSQNRGLQETQYF.

The chain has TRBV3-1 (or the pseudogene TRBV3-2) and TRBJ2-7; TRBD1 matches at 10 bases. V gave up 3 bases and J gave up 3 bases; unmatched junction bases: 5. Germline CDR1 reads LGHDT; CDR2 reads YNNKEL (reference sequence). The CDR3 is made up of 15 amino acids. In nucleotides, the CDR3 is TGTGCCAGCAGCCACGCCGGGACAGGGGTCTACGAGCAGTACTTC. This encodes CASSHAGTGVYEQYF.

The chain uses TRBV6-2 or TRBV6-3 and TRBJ1-2, with 12 bases aligning to TRBD1. Germline loops: CDR1 MNHEY, CDR2 SVGEGT. This CDR3 is built from 15 residues. Unmatched junction bases numbered 9, after V lost 5 bases and J lost 8 bases. The CDR3 loop reads CASSKTGQGARGYTF. The CDR3 nucleotides read TGTGCCAGCAGTAAGACGGGACAGGGGGCGAGGGGCTACACCTTC.

The chain is built from TRBV7-2 and TRBJ2-7, with 9 bases aligning to TRBD2. V shed 5 bases, J shed 2 bases, and the junction held 10 bases outside the gene matches. CDR3 length equals 16 residues. Germline V gene sequence: CDR1 SGHTA, CDR2 FQGNSA. CDR3 nucleotides: TGTGCCAGCAGCCCCGCGTCGACTAGCGGTGCCTACGAGCAGTACTTC. Translated, it gives CASSPASTSGAYEQYF. The full variable domain, in which reference TRBV7-2 and TRBJ2-7 provide the parts outside the CDR3, is GAGVSQSPSNKVTEKGKDVELRCDPISGHTALYWYRQSLGQGLEFLIYFQGNSAPDKSGLPSDRFSAERTGGSVSTLTIQRTQQEDSAVYLCASSPASTSGAYEQYFGPGTRLTVT.

This rearrangement joins TRBV19 to TRBJ1-1; D is unclear. Looked up from germline, CDR1 is LNHDA and CDR2 is SQIVND (reference sequence). This CDR3 region has 14 residues. V lost 4 bases and J 4 bases, leaving 13 bases between the germline ends. The DNA of the CDR3 is TGTGCCAGTAGTACGGCAGCCCGGAGCACTGAAGCTTTCTTT. It codes for CASSTAARSTEAFF.